These 13 T cell receptor beta chains were all obtained from the same sample, sequenced in a study of beta chain features in type 1 diabetes. Reverse transcribing all isolated RNA meant expressed TCRB transcripts were sequenced. The repertoire was sequenced with immunoSEQ multiplex PCR; TCRdb's copy has only in-frame clones and lacks some. The sample holds tens of thousands of clones; roughly 45% are singletons and the top ten take around 0.13%. These receptors' antigens are unknown. Regarding the study as a whole: TCRB CDR3 length was moderately but significantly reduced in all four CD4+ subsets of Type 1 diabetes patients.

Sequenced sample: stem cell memory CD4+ T cells from blood. These receptors came from a man aged 30 to 39 with type 1 diabetes.

The V and J genes are TRBV6-5 and TRBJ2-7; D is possibly TRBD2 (5 bases). The CDR3 runs to 12 residues. The germline V gene encodes CDR1 MNHEY and CDR2 SVGAGI. V lost 2 bases and J lost 9, with 11 bases in between. CDR3: CASSYRGRGQYF. For the CDR3, the DNA is TGTGCCAGCAGTTACCGGGGTCGCGGGCAGTACTTC.

The V call is TRBV27, the J call TRBJ2-1; the match to TRBD2 covers 7 bases. CDR3 length: 15 amino acids. Germline CDR1 reads MNHEY; CDR2 reads SMNVEV (reference sequence). The junction had 11 bases not matched to a gene; V was cut back by 6 bases and J by 6 bases. The CDR3 reads CASSGVVTGGNEQFF. CDR3 sequence (DNA): TGTGCCAGCAGCGGTGTTGTGACGGGGGGCAATGAGCAGTTCTTC.

This clone is a singleton in its sample. V is TRBV5-4 and J is TRBJ2-5; the match to TRBD2 covers 11 bases. CDR3 size: 14 residues. V lost 2 bases to trimming and J lost 9 bases; unmatched junction nucleotides: 6. The germline V gene has CDR1 SGHNT and CDR2 YYREEE (reference sequence). As DNA, the CDR3 is TGTGCCAGCAGCTTCTTACTAGCGGGAGCGTCCCAGTACTTC. The encoded protein is CASSFLLAGASQYF.

This chain uses TRBV11-2 with TRBJ2-1, with a tentative D call TRBD2 (6 bases). Germline V lookup: CDR1 SGHAT, CDR2 FQNNGV. V gave up 2 bases and J gave up 7 bases, with 27 bases separating them. CDR3 length: 19 residues. The CDR3 is CASSLKGPSGTPGRNEQFF. CDR3 DNA: TGTGCCAGCAGCTTAAAAGGACCTAGTGGGACTCCGGGAAGGAATGAGCAGTTCTTC.

This clone was found a few times. This CDR3 reads CAISVGDRGGEQYF. The DNA for the CDR3 is TGTGCCATCAGTGTCGGGGACAGGGGTGGCGAGCAGTACTTC. The rearrangement links TRBV10-3 to TRBJ2-7, with 10 nucleotides matching TRBD1. CDR3 length: 14 amino acids. CDR1 and CDR2 (germline): ENHRY, SYGVKD. V lost 4 bases, J lost 6 bases, and 6 bases stayed unmatched.

The chain recombines TRBV5-4 with TRBJ2-3; no clear D gene. Germline-derived CDR1 and CDR2 are SGHNT and YYREEE (reference sequence). V was clipped by 4 bases and J by 1 base, with 4 bases between them. The CDR3 has 12 amino acids. CDR3 sequence reads: CASSHGTDTQYF. CDR3 nucleotides: TGTGCCAGCAGCCATGGCACAGATACGCAGTATTTT.

There are a few counts of this clone. This sequence joins TRBV14 and TRBJ2-2; D gene ambiguous. The CDR3 has 13 residues. Germline assignment: CDR1 SGHDN and CDR2 FVKESK. V lost 4 bases, J lost 5 bases, and 8 bases lay in between. This CDR3 is CASSPLVTGELFF. The CDR3 nucleotides read TGTGCCAGCAGCCCCTTAGTGACCGGGGAGCTGTTTTTT.

The chain uses TRBV28 and TRBJ2-3, with 7 bases lining up with TRBD2. Germline V gene sequence: CDR1 MDHEN, CDR2 SYDVKM. The CDR3 is made up of 14 amino acids. Trimming cost V 2 bases and J 3 bases; bases outside gene matches: 2. DNA of the CDR3: TGTGCCAGCAGTTTAGCGGGAGTTACAGATACGCAGTATTTT. Translated, it gives CASSLAGVTDTQYF.

V and J are TRBV28 and TRBJ1-1, with TRBD1 matching 8 bases. V lost 6 bases to trimming and J lost 10 bases; unmatched junction nucleotides: 7. The CDR3 spans 12 residues. Germline CDR1 and CDR2: MDHEN and SYDVKM. The CDR3 sequence is CASSRTGQRAFF. The CDR3 DNA reads TGTGCCAGCAGCAGGACAGGGCAGCGAGCTTTCTTT.

This rearrangement joins TRBV5-1 to TRBJ1-1; the D is unclear. Trimming removed 0 bases from V and 5 bases from J, with 8 bases in between. Per the germline V gene, CDR1 is SGHRS and CDR2 is YFSETQ. This CDR3 region has 13 residues. The CDR3 protein is CASSLGVSTEAFF. The CDR3 nucleotides are TGCGCCAGCAGCTTGGGAGTGAGTACTGAAGCTTTCTTT.

This clone is a singleton in its sample. This chain joins TRBV18 and TRBJ1-4; 8 bases map to TRBD1. J was trimmed by 7 bases and V by 3 bases; bases with no gene match: 7. The CDR3 runs 15 residues. Germline CDR1 KGHSH, CDR2 LQKENI. In DNA, the CDR3 is TGTGCCAGCTCACCCCCGACAGGGGAGGGTGAAAAACTGTTTTTT. Encoded protein: CASSPPTGEGEKLFF. Filled out from reference TRBV18 and TRBJ1-4, the complete variable domain reads NAGVMQNPRHLVRRRGQEARLRCSPMKGHSHVYWYRQLPEEGLKFMVYLQKENIIDESGMPKERFSAEFPKEGPSILRIQQVVRGDSAAYFCASSPPTGEGEKLFFGSGTQLSVL.

The rearrangement links TRBV28 to TRBJ2-6; maybe TRBD2 (5 bases). V shed 6 bases and J shed 0 bases, with 9 bases lying between them. The CDR3 totals 15 residues. The germline V gene has CDR1 MDHEN and CDR2 SYDVKM. The CDR3 reads CASRGRVSGANVLTF. Here the CDR3 DNA reads TGTGCCAGCAGAGGGAGAGTCTCTGGGGCCAACGTCCTGACTTTC.

CDR3 coding DNA: TGCGCCAGCAGCTTGACCTGGAGGTACAATGAGCAGTTCTTC. This codes for CASSLTWRYNEQFF. This chain uses TRBV5-1 with TRBJ2-1, with TRBD2 as a possible D gene (5 bases). Per the germline V gene, CDR1 is SGHRS and CDR2 is YFSETQ. CDR3 size: 14 residues. Trimming stripped 1 base from V and 4 bases from J, with 9 bases between.